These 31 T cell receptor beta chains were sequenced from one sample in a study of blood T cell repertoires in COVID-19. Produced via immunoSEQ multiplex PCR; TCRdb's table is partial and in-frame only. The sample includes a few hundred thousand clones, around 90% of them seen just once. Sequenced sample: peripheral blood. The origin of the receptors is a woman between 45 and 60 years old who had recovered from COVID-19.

CDR3 loop: CATSRELRGIGANVLTF. CDR3 bases: TGTGCCACCAGCAGAGAATTGAGGGGGATCGGGGCCAACGTCCTGACTTTC. The chain uses TRBV15 and TRBJ2-6; D may be TRBD1 (6 bases). This CDR3 region has 17 residues. Trimming took 0 bases from V and 4 from J, leaving 13 bases between them. Germline V lookup: CDR1 LNHNV, CDR2 YYDKDF (reference sequence).

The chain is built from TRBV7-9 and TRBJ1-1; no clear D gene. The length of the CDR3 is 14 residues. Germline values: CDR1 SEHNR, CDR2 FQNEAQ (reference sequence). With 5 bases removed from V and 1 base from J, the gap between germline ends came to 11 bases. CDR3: CASSAKNPNTEAFF. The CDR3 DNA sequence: TGTGCCAGCAGCGCTAAGAACCCGAACACTGAAGCTTTCTTT.

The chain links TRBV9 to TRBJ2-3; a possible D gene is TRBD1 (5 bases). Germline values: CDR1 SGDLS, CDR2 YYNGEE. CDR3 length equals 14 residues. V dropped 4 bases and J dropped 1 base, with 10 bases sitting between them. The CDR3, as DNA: TGTGCCAGCAGCCCCTGGGGCCGCACAGATACGCAGTATTTT. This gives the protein CASSPWGRTDTQYF.

In nucleotides, the CDR3 is TGTGCCAGCAGCTCACAACCGGGACTAGCGGGAGGGAGCTCCTACGAGCAGTACTTC. Translated, it gives CASSSQPGLAGGSSYEQYF. This chain connects TRBV7-9 to TRBJ2-7; 16 bases match TRBD2. V lost 4 bases to trimming and J lost 0 bases; unmatched junction nucleotides: 9. The CDR3 spans 19 residues. Germline V gene data show CDR1 as SEHNR and CDR2 as FQNEAQ (reference sequence).

CDR3 DNA sequence: TGTGCCTGGAGTGTAGACAGGCTTTACTATGGCTACACCTTC. Translation gives CAWSVDRLYYGYTF. This chain connects TRBV30 to TRBJ1-2; D may be TRBD1 (6 bases). The CDR3 sequence is 14 residues long. Trimming took off 0 bases at V and 3 bases at J, with 11 bases between the two ends. Germline V gene lookup returns CDR1 GTSNPN and CDR2 SVGIG (reference sequence).

CDR3 bases: TGTGCCAGCAGCTCCAGATACCGGGACAGGGTAGCCGGGGAGCTGTTTTTT. Its translation is CASSSRYRDRVAGELFF. The J gene is TRBJ2-2, the V gene TRBV5-5; TRBD1 matches 9 bases. J was trimmed by 6 bases and V by 3 bases; bases with no gene match: 12. From germline, CDR1 is SGHKS and CDR2 YYEKEE (reference sequence). CDR3 length: 17 residues.

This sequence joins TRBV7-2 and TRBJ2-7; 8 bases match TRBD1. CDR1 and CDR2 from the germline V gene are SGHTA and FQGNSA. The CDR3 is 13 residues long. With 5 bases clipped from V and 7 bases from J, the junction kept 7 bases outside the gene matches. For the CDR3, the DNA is TGTGCCAGCAGCGCCGGGACAGGCTGGGAGCAGTACTTC. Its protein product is CASSAGTGWEQYF.

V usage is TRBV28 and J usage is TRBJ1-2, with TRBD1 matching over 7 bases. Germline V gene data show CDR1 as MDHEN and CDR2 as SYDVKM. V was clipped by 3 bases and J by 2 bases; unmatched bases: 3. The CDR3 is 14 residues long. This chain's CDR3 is CASSFIGGNYGYTF. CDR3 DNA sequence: TGTGCCAGCAGTTTTATAGGGGGCAACTATGGCTACACCTTC.

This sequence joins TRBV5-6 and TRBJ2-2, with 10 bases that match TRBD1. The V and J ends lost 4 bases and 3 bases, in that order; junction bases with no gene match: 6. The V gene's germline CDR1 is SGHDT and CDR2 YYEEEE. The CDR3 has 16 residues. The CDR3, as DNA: TGTGCCAGCAGCAGAGCCGGGACAGGGGACACCGGGGAGCTGTTTTTT. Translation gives CASSRAGTGDTGELFF.

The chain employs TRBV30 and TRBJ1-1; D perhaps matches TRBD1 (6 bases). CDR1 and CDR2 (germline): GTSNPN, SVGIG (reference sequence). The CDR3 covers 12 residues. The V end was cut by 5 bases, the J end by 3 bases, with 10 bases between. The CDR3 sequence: CAWGTPYTEAFF. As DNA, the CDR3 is TGTGCCTGGGGGACACCATACACTGAAGCTTTCTTT. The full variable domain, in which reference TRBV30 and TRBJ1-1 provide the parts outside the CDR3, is SQTIHQWPATLVQPVGSPLSLECTVEGTSNPNLYWYRQAAGRGLQLLFYSVGIGQISSEVPQNLSASRPQDRQFILSSKKLLLSDSGFYLCAWGTPYTEAFFGQGTRLTVV.

The CDR3 spells CASSPLDRVNTEAFF. In nucleotides, the CDR3 is TGTGCCAGCTCACCACTAGACAGGGTGAACACTGAAGCTTTCTTT. The chain carries TRBV18 and TRBJ1-1; 7 bases are a match to TRBD1. Germline loops: CDR1 KGHSH, CDR2 LQKENI. CDR3 length: 15 amino acids. V shed 1 base, J shed 0 bases, and the junction held 2 bases outside the gene matches. The whole variable domain, remainder taken from reference TRBV18 and TRBJ1-1, is NAGVMQNPRHLVRRRGQEARLRCSPMKGHSHVYWYRQLPEEGLKFMVYLQKENIIDESGMPKERFSAEFPKEGPSILRIQQVVRGDSAAYFCASSPLDRVNTEAFFGQGTRLTVV.

In DNA form, the CDR3 reads TGTGCCAGCAGCAAACTGTGGACAGGGGATGGCTACACCTTC. Protein sequence: CASSKLWTGDGYTF. The rearrangement joins TRBV21-1 to TRBJ1-2; TRBD1 is taken as the D call from the table, unchecked against the DNA. TRBV21-1 is a documented pseudogene. This CDR3 is 14 amino acids long.

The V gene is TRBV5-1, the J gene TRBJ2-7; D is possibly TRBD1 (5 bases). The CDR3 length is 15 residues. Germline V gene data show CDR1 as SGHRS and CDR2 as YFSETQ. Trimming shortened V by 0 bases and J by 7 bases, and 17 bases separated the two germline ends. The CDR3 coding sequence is TGCGCCAGCAGCTTGGCCGAAGGACAACTGGTGGAGCAGTACTTC. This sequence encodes CASSLAEGQLVEQYF.

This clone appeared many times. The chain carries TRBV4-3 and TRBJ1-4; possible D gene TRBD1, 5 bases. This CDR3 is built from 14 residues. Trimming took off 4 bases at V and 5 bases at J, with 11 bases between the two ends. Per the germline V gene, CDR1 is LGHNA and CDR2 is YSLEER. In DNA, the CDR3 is TGCGCCAGCAGCCCATATGGGGGGAATGAAAAACTGTTTTTT. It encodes CASSPYGGNEKLFF.

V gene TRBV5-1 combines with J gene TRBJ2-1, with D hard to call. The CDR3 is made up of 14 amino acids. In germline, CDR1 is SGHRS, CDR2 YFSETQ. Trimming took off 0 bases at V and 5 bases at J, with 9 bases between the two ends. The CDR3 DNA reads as TGCGCCAGCAGCTTGGCGAGTACTGACAATGAGCAGTTCTTC. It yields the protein CASSLASTDNEQFF.

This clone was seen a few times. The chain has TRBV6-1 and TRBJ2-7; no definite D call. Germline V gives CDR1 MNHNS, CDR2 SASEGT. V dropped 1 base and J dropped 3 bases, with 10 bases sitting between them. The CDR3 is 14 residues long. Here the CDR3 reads CASSEDTDNYEQYF. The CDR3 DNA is TGTGCCAGCAGTGAAGATACTGATAACTACGAGCAGTACTTC.

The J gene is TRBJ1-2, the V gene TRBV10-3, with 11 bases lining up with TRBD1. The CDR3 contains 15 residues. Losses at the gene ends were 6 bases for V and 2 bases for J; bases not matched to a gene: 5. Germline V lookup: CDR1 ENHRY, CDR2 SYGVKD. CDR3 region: CAIRGTGGINYGYTF. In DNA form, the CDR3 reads TGTGCCATCAGAGGGACAGGGGGGATCAACTATGGCTACACCTTC.

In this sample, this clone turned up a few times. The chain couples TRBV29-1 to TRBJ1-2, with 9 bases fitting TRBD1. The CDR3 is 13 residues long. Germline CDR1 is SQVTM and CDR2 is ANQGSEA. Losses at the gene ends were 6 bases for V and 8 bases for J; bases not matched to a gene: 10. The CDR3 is CSVWDRETWGYTF. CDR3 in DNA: TGCAGCGTGTGGGACAGGGAAACGTGGGGCTACACCTTC.

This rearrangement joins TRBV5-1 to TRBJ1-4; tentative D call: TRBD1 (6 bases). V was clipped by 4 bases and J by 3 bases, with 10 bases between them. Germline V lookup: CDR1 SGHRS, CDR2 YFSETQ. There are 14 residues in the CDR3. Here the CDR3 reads CASSLGTSNEKLFF. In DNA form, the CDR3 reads TGCGCCAGCAGCCTCGGGACATCTAATGAAAAACTGTTTTTT. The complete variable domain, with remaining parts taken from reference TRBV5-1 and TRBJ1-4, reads KAGVTQTPRYLIKTRGQQVTLSCSPISGHRSVSWYQQTPGQGLQFLFEYFSETQRNKGNFPGRFSGRQFSNSRSEMNVSTLELGDSALYLCASSLGTSNEKLFFGSGTQLSVL.

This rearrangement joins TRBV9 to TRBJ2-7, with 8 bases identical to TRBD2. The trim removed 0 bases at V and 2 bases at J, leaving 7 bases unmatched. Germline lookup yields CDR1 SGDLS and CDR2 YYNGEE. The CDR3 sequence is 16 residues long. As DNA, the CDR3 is TGTGCCAGCAGCGTAGCTGCGGGAGGCCCCCCCTACGAGCAGTACTTC. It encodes CASSVAAGGPPYEQYF.

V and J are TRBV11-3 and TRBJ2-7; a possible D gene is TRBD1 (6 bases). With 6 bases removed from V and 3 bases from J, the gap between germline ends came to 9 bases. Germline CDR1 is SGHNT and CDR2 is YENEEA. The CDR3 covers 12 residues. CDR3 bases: TGTGCCAGCAGTTCGGACAGCTACGAGCAGTACTTC. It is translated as CASSSDSYEQYF.

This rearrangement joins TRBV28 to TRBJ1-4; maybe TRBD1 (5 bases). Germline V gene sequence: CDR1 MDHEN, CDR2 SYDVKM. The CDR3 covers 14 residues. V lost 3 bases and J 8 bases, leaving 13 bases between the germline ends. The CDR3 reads CASSFTRVGEKLFF. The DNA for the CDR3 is TGTGCCAGCAGTTTTACCAGGGTCGGGGAAAAACTGTTTTTT.

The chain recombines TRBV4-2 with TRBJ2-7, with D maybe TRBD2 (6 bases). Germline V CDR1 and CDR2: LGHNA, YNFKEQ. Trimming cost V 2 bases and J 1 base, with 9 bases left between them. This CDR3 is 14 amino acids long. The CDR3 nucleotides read TGTGCCAGCAGCCAAAGGGGAGGATCCTACGAGCAGTACTTC. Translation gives CASSQRGGSYEQYF.

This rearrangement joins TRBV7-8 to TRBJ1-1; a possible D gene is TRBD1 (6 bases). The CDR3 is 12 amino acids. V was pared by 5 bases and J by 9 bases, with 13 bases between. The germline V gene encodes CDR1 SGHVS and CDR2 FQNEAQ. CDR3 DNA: TGTGCCAGCAGCCACACGGACAGACAAGCTTTCTTT. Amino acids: CASSHTDRQAFF.

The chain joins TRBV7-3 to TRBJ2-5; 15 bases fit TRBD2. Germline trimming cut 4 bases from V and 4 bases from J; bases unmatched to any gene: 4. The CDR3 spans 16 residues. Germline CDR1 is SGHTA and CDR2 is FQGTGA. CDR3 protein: CASSSGLAGGTETQYF. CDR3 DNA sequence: TGTGCCAGCAGCTCGGGACTAGCGGGGGGCACAGAGACCCAGTACTTC.

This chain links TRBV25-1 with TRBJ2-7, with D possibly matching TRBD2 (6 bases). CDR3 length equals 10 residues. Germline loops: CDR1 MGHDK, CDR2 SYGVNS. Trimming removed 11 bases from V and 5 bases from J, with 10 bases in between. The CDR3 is CASAGHEQYF. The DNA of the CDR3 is TGTGCCTCTGCGGGGCACGAGCAGTACTTC.

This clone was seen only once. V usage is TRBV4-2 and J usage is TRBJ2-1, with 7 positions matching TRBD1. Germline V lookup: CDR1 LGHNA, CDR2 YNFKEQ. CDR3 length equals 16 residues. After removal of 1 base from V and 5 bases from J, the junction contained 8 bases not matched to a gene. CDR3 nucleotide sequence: TGTGCCAGCAGCCAAGGTCAGGGGGTGTTGCACAATGAGCAGTTCTTC. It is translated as CASSQGQGVLHNEQFF.

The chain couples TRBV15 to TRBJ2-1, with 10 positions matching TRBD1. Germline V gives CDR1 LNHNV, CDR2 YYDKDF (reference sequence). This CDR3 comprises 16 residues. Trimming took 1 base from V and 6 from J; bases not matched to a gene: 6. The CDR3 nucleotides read TGTGCCACCAGCAGAGGAGGGACAGGGGTTCCCAATGAGCAGTTCTTC. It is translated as CATSRGGTGVPNEQFF.

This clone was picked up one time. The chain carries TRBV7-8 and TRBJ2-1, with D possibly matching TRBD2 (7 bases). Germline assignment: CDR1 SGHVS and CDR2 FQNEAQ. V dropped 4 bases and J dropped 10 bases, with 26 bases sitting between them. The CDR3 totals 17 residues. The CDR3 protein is CASSSSRGGQSYWEQFF. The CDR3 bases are TGTGCCAGCAGCTCTTCTAGGGGGGGCCAAAGTTATTGGGAGCAGTTCTTC.

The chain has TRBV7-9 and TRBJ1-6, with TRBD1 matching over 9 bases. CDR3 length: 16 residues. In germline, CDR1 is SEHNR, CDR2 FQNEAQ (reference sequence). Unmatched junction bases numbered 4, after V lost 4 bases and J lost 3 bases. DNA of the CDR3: TGTGCCAGCAGCTCTTCGGACAGGGGCTATAATTCACCCCTCCACTTT. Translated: CASSSSDRGYNSPLHF.

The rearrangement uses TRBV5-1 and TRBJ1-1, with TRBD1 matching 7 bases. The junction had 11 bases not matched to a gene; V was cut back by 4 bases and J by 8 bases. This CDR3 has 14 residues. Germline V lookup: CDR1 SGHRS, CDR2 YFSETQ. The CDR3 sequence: CASSTRDSPREAFF. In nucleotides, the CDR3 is TGCGCCAGCAGCACGCGGGACAGCCCCAGGGAAGCTTTCTTT.